These 5 T cell receptor beta chains were all obtained from the same sample, sequenced in a study of T-cell reconstitution after alpha-beta-depleted transplantation in children. For TCRbeta, the library was prepared with unique molecular identifiers. TCRdb analysed the PCR reads with MiXCR anew, one entry per CDR3 protein. The data contain hundreds of thousands of distinct CDR3 sequences, 10% to 15% of them singletons. The sample consisted of PBMCs, mostly from graft donor cells, taken 360 days after TCRalphabeta/CD19-depleted stem cell transplant. The receptors originated from a male patient younger than 18 who had a stem cell transplant for acute myeloid leukemia, so the T cells may come from the graft donor.

This chain links TRBV20-1 with TRBJ2-7; TRBD2 aligns across 12 bases. V gave up 5 bases and J gave up 2 bases; unmatched junction bases: 1. CDR3 length equals 13 residues. Germline-derived CDR1 and CDR2 are DFQATT and SNEGSKA (reference sequence). The CDR3 loop reads CSAGTSGPYEQYF. In nucleotides, the CDR3 is TGCAGTGCTGGGACTAGCGGGCCCTACGAGCAGTACTTC.

The rearrangement links TRBV7-2 to TRBJ2-1, with D uncertain. Germline lookup yields CDR1 SGHTA and CDR2 FQGNSA. The ends were cut back, 7 bases at V and 6 bases at J, with 7 bases in the middle. The CDR3 covers 11 residues. CDR3 residues: CASTERNEQFF. CDR3 in DNA: TGTGCCAGCACCGAACGCAATGAGCAGTTCTTC.

The chain is built from TRBV5-1 and TRBJ2-1, with 9 bases fitting TRBD1. Germline V CDR1 and CDR2: SGHRS, YFSETQ. After removal of 0 bases from V and 3 bases from J, the junction contained 7 bases not matched to a gene. The CDR3 is 17 residues long. In DNA form, the CDR3 reads TGCGCCAGCAGCTTGGGTCCGGGACAGGGAGTCTACAATGAGCAGTTCTTC. Residues: CASSLGPGQGVYNEQFF. The full variable domain, with the rest looked up from reference TRBV5-1 and TRBJ2-1, is KAGVTQTPRYLIKTRGQQVTLSCSPISGHRSVSWYQQTPGQGLQFLFEYFSETQRNKGNFPGRFSGRQFSNSRSEMNVSTLELGDSALYLCASSLGPGQGVYNEQFFGPGTRLTVL.

This clonotype was counted at least ten times. The CDR3 reads CASSKYGTRANEQFF. The CDR3 DNA is TGTGCCAGCAGCAAATACGGGACTAGAGCCAATGAGCAGTTCTTC. This chain joins TRBV28 and TRBJ2-1; 8 bases map to TRBD2. The CDR3 length is 15 residues. Germline V gives CDR1 MDHEN, CDR2 SYDVKM. The V segment lost 6 bases and the J segment 6 bases; nucleotides outside the gene matches: 10.

This clonotype was counted many times. The V gene is TRBV28, the J gene TRBJ2-7; TRBD1 agrees at 12 bases. V lost 7 bases to trimming and J lost 6 bases; unmatched junction nucleotides: 4. CDR3 length: 13 residues. The V gene's germline CDR1 is MDHEN and CDR2 SYDVKM. CDR3 in amino acids: CASKGQGAPEQYF. The CDR3 DNA reads as TGTGCCAGCAAGGGACAGGGGGCACCCGAGCAGTACTTC. Drawing the rest from reference TRBV28 and TRBJ2-7, the complete variable domain is DVKVTQSSRYLVKRTGEKVFLECVQDMDHENMFWYRQDPGLGLRLIYFSYDVKMKEKGDIPEGYSVSREKKERFSLILESASTNQTSMYLCASKGQGAPEQYFGPGTRLTVT.